The 29 T cell receptor beta chains reported below all come from one sample, sequenced in a study of blood T cell repertoires in COVID-19. The data were produced by immunoSEQ multiplex PCR, yet TCRdb's version contains in-frame clones alone and is incomplete. The sample lists 51,000 or so clones, roughly four fifths occurring once. Sequenced: peripheral blood. The source is a woman aged 80 or older with COVID-19, enrolled during active disease.

The gene calls are TRBV3-1 (or the pseudogene TRBV3-2) and TRBJ1-5; TRBD1 might be the D (5 bases). Germline V CDR1 and CDR2: LGHDT, YNNKEL (reference sequence). V shed 4 bases and J shed 4 bases, with 11 bases lying between them. This CDR3 has 14 amino acids. The CDR3, as DNA: TGTGCCAGCAGCCCCGTGGGGGGGAATCAGCCCCAGCATTTT. The encoded protein is CASSPVGGNQPQHF.

The V and J genes are TRBV27 and TRBJ2-4, with a weak D call TRBD2 (6 bases). Germline V gene data show CDR1 as MNHEY and CDR2 as SMNVEV (reference sequence). Trimming took off 3 bases at V and 1 base at J, with 10 bases between the two ends. The CDR3 spans 15 residues. CDR3 region: CASSLGGVAKNIQYF. The CDR3 DNA sequence: TGTGCCAGCAGTTTGGGGGGAGTGGCCAAAAACATTCAGTACTTC.

A few counts support this clone. The chain employs TRBV4-1 and TRBJ2-7, with D possibly matching TRBD1 (5 bases). The CDR3 runs to 15 residues. The V and J ends lost 2 bases and 1 base respectively, with 12 bases between them. Germline CDR1 and CDR2: MGHRA and YSYEKL. This CDR3 is CASSQKTDLSYEQYF. The DNA for the CDR3 is TGCGCCAGCAGCCAAAAGACAGATTTATCCTACGAGCAGTACTTC.

The chain has TRBV6-5 and TRBJ2-7; maybe TRBD2 (6 bases). The CDR3 extends over 15 amino acids. Trimming took off 4 bases at V and 2 bases at J, with 15 bases between the two ends. From germline, CDR1 is MNHEY and CDR2 SVGAGI. The CDR3 coding sequence is TGTGCCAGCAGTTCCCCGGCTAGCGCCACCTACGAGCAGTACTTC. Amino acid sequence: CASSSPASATYEQYF.

This chain connects TRBV19 to TRBJ2-3; 16 positions agree with TRBD2. CDR1 and CDR2 from the germline V gene are LNHDA and SQIVND (reference sequence). The junction had 8 bases not matched to a gene; V was cut back by 7 bases and J by 1 base. The CDR3 contains 18 residues. The CDR3, as DNA: TGTGCCAGTAAAAAGGGGACTAGCGGGAGGGCCGGCACAGATACGCAGTATTTT. Protein: CASKKGTSGRAGTDTQYF. Combining the CDR3 with reference TRBV19 and TRBJ2-3 gives the whole variable domain DGGITQSPKYLFRKEGQNVTLSCEQNLNHDAMYWYRQDPGQGLRLIYYSQIVNDFQKGDIAEGYSVSREKKESFPLTVTSAQKNPTAFYLCASKKGTSGRAGTDTQYFGPGTRLTVL.

The chain uses TRBV9 and TRBJ2-1; the match to TRBD1 covers 7 bases. Germline trimming cut 4 bases from V and 10 bases from J; bases unmatched to any gene: 11. Germline V gene sequence: CDR1 SGDLS, CDR2 YYNGEE. This CDR3 has 14 amino acids. Written as DNA, the CDR3 is TGTGCCAGCAGCATCCGGACAGGCGGTGACGAGCAGTTCTTC. It yields the protein CASSIRTGGDEQFF.

This sequence joins TRBV9 and TRBJ2-5, with 8 bases that match TRBD2. Germline loops: CDR1 SGDLS, CDR2 YYNGEE. Trimming removed 2 bases from V and 5 bases from J; junction bases left unmatched: 14. This CDR3 has 17 amino acids. CDR3 sequence: CASSVYGWREVGETQYF. The DNA for the CDR3 is TGTGCCAGCAGCGTTTACGGCTGGCGGGAGGTCGGGGAGACCCAGTACTTC.

The J gene is TRBJ1-5, the V gene TRBV2; no clear D. Germline V gene sequence: CDR1 SNHLY, CDR2 FYNNEI. The CDR3 is made up of 15 amino acids. Trimming removed 6 bases at V and 0 bases at J, with 12 bases between. In nucleotides, the CDR3 is TGTGCCAGCAGGGGCCCGCGGGATAGCAATCAGCCCCAGCATTTT. Amino acids: CASRGPRDSNQPQHF.

This clone has a handful of counts. The J gene is TRBJ2-3, the V gene TRBV3-1 (or the pseudogene TRBV3-2); TRBD1 matches 7 bases. This CDR3 has 15 residues. Losses at the gene ends were 1 base for V and 7 bases for J; bases not matched to a gene: 8. Germline V gene data show CDR1 as LGHDT and CDR2 as YNNKEL (reference sequence). Here the CDR3 reads CASSQVDRVGNTQYF. CDR3 nucleotide sequence: TGTGCCAGCAGCCAAGTTGACAGGGTAGGGAATACGCAGTATTTT.

This chain connects TRBV5-4 to TRBJ1-2; a weak D match, TRBD1 (5 bases). Germline CDR1 and CDR2: SGHNT and YYREEE (reference sequence). The CDR3 runs 12 residues. The V end lost 5 bases, the J end lost 1 base, and 6 bases lay between the germline ends. CDR3 sequence reads: CASRDNNYGYTF. DNA for the CDR3: TGTGCCAGCAGGGACAATAACTATGGCTACACCTTC.

V and J are TRBV5-4 and TRBJ2-7; 10 positions agree with TRBD2. The CDR3 totals 14 residues. The V segment lost 5 bases and the J segment 3 bases; nucleotides outside the gene matches: 5. Germline V gene data show CDR1 as SGHNT and CDR2 as YYREEE (reference sequence). This chain's CDR3 is CASSPTSGDYEQYF. CDR3 DNA sequence: TGTGCCAGCAGTCCCACTAGCGGGGACTACGAGCAGTACTTC.

The V call is TRBV6-5, the J call TRBJ1-4; weak D call: TRBD1 (5 bases). This CDR3 region has 16 residues. Trimming stripped 1 base from V and 11 bases from J, with 20 bases between. CDR1 and CDR2 (germline): MNHEY, SVGAGI. The chain's CDR3 is CASSYLSGGDPYKLFF. DNA for the CDR3: TGTGCCAGCAGTTACTTGAGTGGAGGGGACCCCTACAAACTGTTTTTT.

V gene TRBV4-1 combines with J gene TRBJ1-1; no firm D call. This CDR3 contains 15 residues. Germline assignment: CDR1 MGHRA and CDR2 YSYEKL. V was shortened by 4 bases and J by 1 base, with 13 bases between the two germline ends. DNA of the CDR3: TGCGCCAGCAGCCGGGTTGAGGAGACGAACACTGAAGCTTTCTTT. Protein product: CASSRVEETNTEAFF.

This chain joins TRBV5-1 and TRBJ1-6; TRBD1 aligns across 11 bases. Per the germline V gene, CDR1 is SGHRS and CDR2 is YFSETQ. The CDR3 sequence is 15 residues long. Losses at the gene ends were 0 bases for V and 9 bases for J; bases not matched to a gene: 2. CDR3 in DNA: TGCGCCAGCAGCTTGGCCGGGACAGGGGGTTCACCCCTCCACTTT. It is translated as CASSLAGTGGSPLHF.

This clone was seen only once. The same CDR3 arises from other DNA sequences in this sample as well. The CDR3 loop reads CASSLGATNEKLFF. The CDR3 coding sequence is TGTGCCAGCAGCTTAGGAGCAACTAATGAAAAACTGTTTTTT. The chain uses TRBV5-4 and TRBJ1-4; D ambiguous. This CDR3 contains 14 residues. V was pared by 2 bases and J by 0 bases, with 5 bases between. Germline V lookup: CDR1 SGHNT, CDR2 YYREEE (reference sequence).

The V call is TRBV30, the J call TRBJ1-1; tentative D call: TRBD1 (5 bases). The germline V gene encodes CDR1 GTSNPN and CDR2 SVGIG (reference sequence). V shed 0 bases and J shed 2 bases, with 7 bases lying between them. CDR3 length: 13 residues. The CDR3: CAWSVDRNTEAFF. In DNA form, the CDR3 reads TGTGCCTGGAGTGTTGACAGAAACACTGAAGCTTTCTTT.

The J gene is TRBJ1-2, the V gene TRBV5-6; 9 positions agree with TRBD1. The CDR3 contains 14 residues. The J segment lost 8 bases and the V segment lost 4 bases, leaving 9 bases of the junction unmatched. The germline CDR1 and CDR2 sequences are SGHDT and YYEEEE. CDR3 in amino acids: CASSLWTGEGGYTF. In DNA, the CDR3 is TGTGCCAGCAGCCTGTGGACAGGGGAGGGAGGCTACACCTTC.

Details on this clone: Its ends do not fully match the called genes, so a read error is possible. The V call is TRBV7-2, the J call TRBJ1-1; the D gene is possibly TRBD1 (6 bases). Germline-derived CDR1 and CDR2 are SGHTA and FQGNSA. There are 11 residues in the CDR3. The CDR3 is CASSFARGRVF. The CDR3, as DNA: TGTGCCAGCAGCTTTGCCAGGGGTAGGGTATTT.

The rearrangement joins TRBV3-1 (or the pseudogene TRBV3-2) to TRBJ1-2, with D maybe TRBD1 (5 bases). The CDR3 spans 16 residues. The V gene's germline CDR1 is LGHDT and CDR2 YNNKEL (reference sequence). V lost 0 bases and J 4 bases, leaving 15 bases between the germline ends. CDR3 amino acids: CASSQDRAVLVYGYTF. CDR3 nucleotide sequence: TGTGCCAGCAGCCAAGACAGGGCGGTTCTTGTCTATGGCTACACCTTC.

The chain recombines TRBV6-4 with TRBJ2-1, with a possible D match to TRBD1 (5 bases). Germline V gene data show CDR1 as MRHNA and CDR2 as SNTAGT. The V gene lost 4 bases and the J gene lost 10 bases, with 17 bases spanning the gap. The CDR3 covers 14 residues. The DNA for the CDR3 is TGTGCCAGCAGTGTTTCGGCAGGGCAAGGCGAGCAGTTCTTC. Its protein is CASSVSAGQGEQFF.

V is TRBV12-5 and J is TRBJ2-1, with D maybe TRBD2 (7 bases). The germline V gene encodes CDR1 LGHNT and CDR2 FRNRAP. The CDR3 sequence is 19 residues long. The V end lost 7 bases, the J end lost 4 bases, and 29 bases lay between the germline ends. CDR3 DNA sequence: TGTGCTAGTGCCCTGCGACTAGCAGTGGAGGGGGGAGGTTACAATGAGCAGTTCTTC. It yields the protein CASALRLAVEGGGYNEQFF.

The chain's CDR3 is CARSSDPNAQRRGADTQYF. In DNA form, the CDR3 reads TGTGCCAGAAGCTCCGACCCCAACGCCCAGCGGCGCGGGGCAGATACGCAGTATTTT. This sequence joins TRBV5-3 and TRBJ2-3, with a weak D call TRBD2 (6 bases). TRBV5-3 is treated as an ORF (open reading frame) with a function not yet certain. This CDR3 contains 19 residues. V lost 3 bases and J 4 bases, leaving 27 bases between the germline ends.

The chain links TRBV11-1 to TRBJ2-1; TRBD2 aligns across 10 bases. The CDR3 consists of 16 residues. Unmatched junction bases numbered 8, after V lost 3 bases and J lost 6 bases. Germline CDR1 reads SGHAT; CDR2 reads FQDESV (reference sequence). The CDR3 protein is CASSLILAGLGNEQFF. The CDR3 bases are TGTGCCAGCAGCTTGATACTAGCGGGACTCGGCAATGAGCAGTTCTTC.

This chain joins TRBV6-2 or TRBV6-3 and TRBJ2-7; TRBD1 might be the D (5 bases). Trimming removed 2 bases at V and 0 bases at J, with 14 bases between. The CDR3 contains 16 residues. CDR1 is MNHEY, CDR2 SVGEGT, per germline. The CDR3 reads CASSYSRQTFSYEQYF. The CDR3 DNA sequence: TGTGCCAGCAGTTACAGCCGACAGACGTTCTCCTACGAGCAGTACTTC.

The rearrangement uses TRBV6-5 and TRBJ2-5; D unclear. Germline CDR1 is MNHEY and CDR2 is SVGAGI. Trimming left V 5 bases short and J 1 base short, with 2 bases between. The CDR3 covers 11 residues. The CDR3 is CASSRQETQYF. The DNA for the CDR3 is TGTGCCAGCAGTCGCCAAGAGACCCAGTACTTC.

V gene TRBV9 combines with J gene TRBJ1-4; 8 bases fit TRBD1. V lost 4 bases, J lost 2 bases, and 4 bases stayed unmatched. The CDR3 sequence is 15 residues long. The germline V gene has CDR1 SGDLS and CDR2 YYNGEE. For the CDR3, the DNA is TGTGCCAGCAGCACCCGACAGGGGACTAATGAAAAACTGTTTTTT. This sequence encodes CASSTRQGTNEKLFF.

In its sample, this clone was seen a few times. CDR3 loop: CASSLGTGSYNEQFF. CDR3 DNA: TGTGCCAGCAGCCTAGGGACAGGCTCCTACAATGAGCAGTTCTTC. J is TRBJ2-1 and V is TRBV11-3, with TRBD1 matching 8 bases. The CDR3 is 15 residues long. Germline V CDR1 and CDR2: SGHNT, YENEEA. J gave up 0 bases and V 5 bases, and 3 bases lay outside the gene matches.

The chain combines TRBV11-2 with TRBJ2-1, with D tentatively TRBD2 (6 bases). V was clipped by 7 bases and J by 9 bases, with 13 bases between them. The CDR3 loop spans 12 amino acids. Germline assignment: CDR1 SGHAT and CDR2 FQNNGV. CDR3: CASNGGPGEQFF. CDR3 DNA: TGTGCCAGCAACGGAGGGCCGGGTGAGCAGTTCTTC.

J is TRBJ2-5 and V is TRBV18; D may be TRBD1 (6 bases). The CDR3 contains 13 residues. The germline V gene has CDR1 KGHSH and CDR2 LQKENI. V shed 3 bases and J shed 2 bases, with 7 bases lying between them. The chain's CDR3 is CASSPGQQETQYF. DNA of the CDR3: TGTGCCAGCTCACCTGGACAGCAAGAGACCCAGTACTTC.